These 18 T cell receptor beta chains originate from one sample sequenced in a study of blood T cell repertoires in COVID-19. Produced via immunoSEQ multiplex PCR; TCRdb's table is partial and in-frame only. This repertoire shows some 170,000 clones, around 77% found once; its top ten account for 2.8%. What was sequenced was peripheral blood. The receptors originated from a man aged 70 or older with acute or convalescent COVID-19.

There are a few counts of this clone. The chain employs TRBV10-2 and TRBJ1-1, with TRBD1 identical over 9 bases. The germline V gene has CDR1 WSHSY and CDR2 SAAADI. The CDR3 has 14 amino acids. With 8 bases clipped from V and 4 bases from J, the junction kept 8 bases outside the gene matches. Written as DNA, the CDR3 is TGCGCCAGCCAACAGGGGGCGTCGGGCACTGAAGCTTTCTTT. Translating gives CASQQGASGTEAFF.

CDR3 nucleotide sequence: TGTGCCAGCAGTCCTCGCCAGTCCGGGGAGCTGTTTTTT. Protein: CASSPRQSGELFF. The V call is TRBV12-3 or TRBV12-4, the J call TRBJ2-2; D is unclear. This CDR3 contains 13 residues. The germline V and J ends were trimmed by 5 bases and 6 bases, with 10 bases remaining between them.

The chain couples TRBV5-1 to TRBJ2-1; tentatively, D is TRBD1 (6 bases). The CDR3 loop spans 16 amino acids. Trimming cost V 4 bases and J 6 bases, with 20 bases left between them. Germline-derived CDR1 and CDR2 are SGHRS and YFSETQ. CDR3 sequence: CASSLRTDRTTNEQFF. CDR3 DNA: TGCGCCAGCAGCCTCCGGACAGATAGAACTACCAATGAGCAGTTCTTC.

The V gene is TRBV30, the J gene TRBJ2-6; TRBD1 agrees at 8 bases. There are 16 residues in the CDR3. The J segment lost 0 bases and the V segment lost 1 base, leaving 2 bases of the junction unmatched. Germline CDR1 reads GTSNPN; CDR2 reads SVGIG (reference sequence). CDR3 in DNA: TGTGCCTGGAGTGGGGACAGGAGCTCTGGGGCCAACGTCCTGACTTTC. Protein sequence: CAWSGDRSSGANVLTF.

The chain's CDR3 is CASSTGTGGFDTGELFF. The DNA for the CDR3 is TGTGCCAGCAGTACAGGGACAGGGGGGTTTGACACCGGGGAGCTGTTTTTT. The chain has TRBV28 and TRBJ2-2, with TRBD1 matching 11 bases. This CDR3 is built from 17 residues. Losses at the gene ends were 5 bases for V and 3 bases for J; bases not matched to a gene: 8. The germline CDR1 and CDR2 sequences are MDHEN and SYDVKM.

J is TRBJ1-1 and V is TRBV21-1; TRBD1, the table's D call, was not compared with the DNA. TRBV21-1 is tagged as a pseudogene. The CDR3 sequence is 15 residues long. The CDR3 loop reads CASSNRTGLNTEAFF. CDR3 bases: TGTGCCAGCAGCAATCGGACAGGACTGAACACTGAAGCTTTCTTT.

The chain carries TRBV12-3 or TRBV12-4 and TRBJ2-3, with unresolved D. CDR3 size: 12 residues. V lost 6 bases to trimming and J lost 5 bases, with 9 bases between them. This CDR3 reads CASSRSGDTQYF. CDR3 coding DNA: TGTGCCAGCAGCCGGTCGGGAGATACGCAGTATTTT.

This clone was seen a few times. The chain uses TRBV19 and TRBJ1-1, with 8 bases matching TRBD1. After removal of 9 bases from V and 1 base from J, the junction contained 7 bases not matched to a gene. Germline CDR1 is LNHDA and CDR2 is SQIVND (reference sequence). This CDR3 is 14 amino acids long. The CDR3 DNA is TGTGCCAGCCGGACAGGGAGACAGAACACTGAAGCTTTCTTT. Its protein product is CASRTGRQNTEAFF. Drawing the rest from reference TRBV19 and TRBJ1-1, the complete variable domain is DGGITQSPKYLFRKEGQNVTLSCEQNLNHDAMYWYRQDPGQGLRLIYYSQIVNDFQKGDIAEGYSVSREKKESFPLTVTSAQKNPTAFYLCASRTGRQNTEAFFGQGTRLTVV.

This clone was detected only once. This chain joins TRBV10-3 and TRBJ2-7, with 8 bases matching TRBD1. The CDR3 has 14 residues. Germline assignment: CDR1 ENHRY and CDR2 SYGVKD. The V segment lost 10 bases and the J segment 1 base; nucleotides outside the gene matches: 9. The CDR3 nucleotides are TGTGCCACTAGACAGGGGTTGGTTTCCTACGAGCAGTACTTC. This sequence encodes CATRQGLVSYEQYF.

The V call is TRBV6-1, the J call TRBJ2-3; 9 nucleotides match TRBD2. V was pared by 2 bases and J by 0 bases, with 3 bases of the junction left unmatched. CDR3 length: 16 amino acids. Germline V gene data show CDR1 as MNHNS and CDR2 as SASEGT. The CDR3 nucleotides are TGTGCCAGCAGTGAACCGGGACTAGCTAGCACAGATACGCAGTATTTT. The encoded protein is CASSEPGLASTDTQYF.

The CDR3 DNA reads as TGCGCCAGCAGCCGGACTATCAATTCACCCCTCCACTTT. Translating it yields CASSRTINSPLHF. The chain carries TRBV5-1 and TRBJ1-6, with no clear D. Looked up from germline, CDR1 is SGHRS and CDR2 is YFSETQ. The V end was cut by 4 bases, the J end by 7 bases, with 9 bases between. The CDR3 contains 13 residues.

Only a few counts were recorded for this clone. The V and J genes are TRBV6-6 and TRBJ2-1; TRBD2 might be the D (6 bases). Looked up from germline, CDR1 is MNHNY and CDR2 is SVGAGI (reference sequence). V lost 2 bases, J lost 5 bases, and 13 bases lay in between. CDR3 length equals 15 residues. In DNA, the CDR3 is TGTGCCAGCAGTTACCCGTTGCGGGGAGACAATGAGCAGTTCTTC. Its protein is CASSYPLRGDNEQFF.

The chain carries TRBV18 and TRBJ2-2; 10 bases map to TRBD1. Germline CDR1 reads KGHSH; CDR2 reads LQKENI. The J segment lost 5 bases and the V segment lost 2 bases, leaving 8 bases of the junction unmatched. CDR3 length: 17 residues. The CDR3 DNA sequence: TGTGCCAGCTCACCATCCCTCGGACAGGGGGAAACCGGGGAGCTGTTTTTT. It translates to CASSPSLGQGETGELFF.

The chain uses TRBV24-1 and TRBJ2-5, with 10 nucleotides matching TRBD1. Germline CDR1 and CDR2: KGHDR and SFDVKD. The CDR3 length is 14 residues. Losses at the gene ends were 5 bases for V and 5 bases for J; bases not matched to a gene: 4. CDR3 nucleotides: TGTGCCACCAGTGGGACAGGGGGAAGTGAGACCCAGTACTTC. Its translation: CATSGTGGSETQYF.

The V and J genes are TRBV13 and TRBJ2-6, with a weak D call TRBD1 (5 bases). V was shortened by 6 bases and J by 0 bases, with 12 bases between the two germline ends. The germline V gene has CDR1 PRHDT and CDR2 FYEKMQ (reference sequence). This CDR3 has 16 amino acids. In DNA, the CDR3 is TGTGCCAGCAGACGACAGTTTATCTCTGGGGCCAACGTCCTGACTTTC. Its translation: CASRRQFISGANVLTF.

The chain employs TRBV19 and TRBJ1-2; D gene ambiguous. Between the trimmed V and J ends, which lost 3 bases and 9 bases, there was a span of 11 bases. CDR3 length: 12 amino acids. Germline-derived CDR1 and CDR2 are LNHDA and SQIVND (reference sequence). CDR3 sequence: CASSILSGSYTF. For the CDR3, the DNA is TGTGCCAGTAGTATTTTGAGCGGTAGCTACACCTTC.

The gene calls are TRBV7-6 and TRBJ1-1; tentatively, D is TRBD1 (5 bases). V shed 2 bases and J shed 3 bases, with 13 bases lying between them. The CDR3 is 15 residues long. Germline assignment: CDR1 SGHVS and CDR2 FNYEAQ. As DNA, the CDR3 is TGTGCCAGCAGCTTACTTGGGGGGAAGGACACTGAAGCTTTCTTT. It specifies CASSLLGGKDTEAFF. Together with reference TRBV7-6 and TRBJ1-1, the CDR3 gives the full variable domain: GAGVSQSPRYKVTKRGQDVALRCDPISGHVSLYWYRQALGQGPEFLTYFNYEAQQDKSGLPNDRFSAERPEGSISTLTIQRTEQRDSAMYRCASSLLGGKDTEAFFGQGTRLTVV.

The genes are TRBV7-8 and TRBJ2-5; 9 bases agree with TRBD2. CDR3 length: 17 residues. From germline, CDR1 is SGHVS and CDR2 FQNEAQ. Trimming cost V 3 bases and J 5 bases; bases outside gene matches: 13. The chain's CDR3 is CASSFSALAGAPETQYF. The CDR3 DNA is TGTGCCAGCAGCTTCTCGGCTTTAGCGGGGGCCCCCGAGACCCAGTACTTC.